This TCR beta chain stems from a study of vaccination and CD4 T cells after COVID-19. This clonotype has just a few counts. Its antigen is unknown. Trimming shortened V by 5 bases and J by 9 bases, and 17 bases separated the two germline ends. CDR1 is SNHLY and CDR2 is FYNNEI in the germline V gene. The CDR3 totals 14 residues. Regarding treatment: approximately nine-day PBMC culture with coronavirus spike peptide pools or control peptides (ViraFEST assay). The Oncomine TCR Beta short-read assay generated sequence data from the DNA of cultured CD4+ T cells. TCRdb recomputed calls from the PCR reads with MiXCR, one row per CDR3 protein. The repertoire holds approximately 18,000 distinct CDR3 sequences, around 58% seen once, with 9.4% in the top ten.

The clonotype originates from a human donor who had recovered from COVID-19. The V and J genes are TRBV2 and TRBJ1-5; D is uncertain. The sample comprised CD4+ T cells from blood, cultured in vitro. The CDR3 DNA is TGTGCCAGCAGTTCCGCGGGCAGGTCATGGCCCCAGCATTTT. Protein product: CASSSAGRSWPQHF.